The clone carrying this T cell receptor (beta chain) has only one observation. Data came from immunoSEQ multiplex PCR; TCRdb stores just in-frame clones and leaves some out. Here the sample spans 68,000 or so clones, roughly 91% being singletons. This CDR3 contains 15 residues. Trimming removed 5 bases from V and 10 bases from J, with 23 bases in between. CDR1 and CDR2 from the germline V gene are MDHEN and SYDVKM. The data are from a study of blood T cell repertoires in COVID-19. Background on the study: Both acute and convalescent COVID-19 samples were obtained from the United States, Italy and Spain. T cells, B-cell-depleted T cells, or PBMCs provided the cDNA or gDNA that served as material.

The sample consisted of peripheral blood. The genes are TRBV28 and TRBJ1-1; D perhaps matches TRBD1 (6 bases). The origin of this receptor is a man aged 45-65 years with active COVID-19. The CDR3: CASSPLLTGGPIAFF. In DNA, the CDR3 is TGTGCCAGCAGTCCGTTACTGACAGGCGGACCGATAGCTTTCTTT.